Shown below are 32 T cell receptor beta chains from a single sample sequenced in a study of breast tumors, draining lymph nodes, adjacent tissues. TCRdb used MiXCR to reprocess the multiplex PCR reads, holding one entry per CDR3 protein. The table lists about 230,000 distinct CDR3 sequences, 32% of them singletons. Axillary draining lymph nodes of breast cancer patients supplied the node samples. Sequencing input: axillary lymph node tissue. These receptors all come from a female donor with breast cancer. Some clones in this sample may be carry-over from other donors' samples.

Concerning this clonotype: The missing conserved phenylalanine or tryptophan at the end of this CDR3 makes a read error likely. The chain has TRBV7-2 and TRBJ2-5; D is unresolved. Trimming cost V 1 base and J 4 bases, with 10 bases left between them. The CDR3 runs 14 residues. CDR1 is SGHTA and CDR2 is FQGNSA in the germline V gene. The CDR3 DNA sequence: TGTGCCAGCAGCTTAGGTGGCTTTGGAGAGACCCAGTACCCC. Its protein is CASSLGGFGETQYP.

This clonotype was counted ten times or more. J is TRBJ2-2 and V is TRBV27, with 7 bases lining up with TRBD2. J was trimmed by 2 bases and V by 6 bases; bases with no gene match: 9. The CDR3 has 16 amino acids. Germline-derived CDR1 and CDR2 are MNHEY and SMNVEV (reference sequence). The CDR3 DNA sequence: TGTGCCAGCAGGATGCTAGCGGTGACTAACACCGGGGAGCTGTTTTTT. Amino acid sequence: CASRMLAVTNTGELFF.

This clonotype was recorded many times. The rearrangement links TRBV27 to TRBJ2-7; 12 positions agree with TRBD1. Germline V gene lookup returns CDR1 MNHEY and CDR2 SMNVEV (reference sequence). The V segment lost 3 bases and the J segment 5 bases; nucleotides outside the gene matches: 5. This CDR3 is built from 15 residues. The CDR3 sequence: CASSLGQGAYHEQYF. CDR3 sequence (DNA): TGTGCCAGCAGTTTGGGACAGGGGGCGTACCACGAGCAGTACTTC.

This clonotype was detected many times. One junction end disagrees with the germline gene, perhaps due to a read error. The chain couples TRBV7-7 to TRBJ2-7; 9 positions match TRBD1. The V gene's germline CDR1 is SSHAT and CDR2 FNYEAQ (reference sequence). This CDR3 has 13 residues. The CDR3 protein is CASSLDRGDEQYF. The CDR3 DNA reads as TGTGCTAGCAGCTTGGACAGGGGAGACGAGCAGTACTTC.

There are many counts of this clonotype. The chain links TRBV2 to TRBJ1-5, with 8 bases that match TRBD1. Unmatched junction bases numbered 8, after V lost 6 bases and J lost 7 bases. The CDR3 covers 14 residues. Looked up from germline, CDR1 is SNHLY and CDR2 is FYNNEI. CDR3 sequence (DNA): TGTGCCAGCAGCCCCACAGGGGGAGACCAGCCCCAGCATTTT. Its protein product is CASSPTGGDQPQHF.

This clonotype was recorded a few times. At one of its ends the junction is not consistent with the germline gene, which may arise from a read error. The rearrangement links TRBV19 to TRBJ2-4; 11 bases map to TRBD2. The CDR3 is made up of 19 amino acids. CDR1 is LNHDA, CDR2 SQIVND, per germline (reference sequence). The CDR3 reads CACSMNRTGASGRKNIQYF. CDR3 sequence (DNA): TGTGCCTGTAGTATGAATCGGACAGGGGCTAGCGGGAGGAAAAACATTCAGTACTTC.

This clonotype turned up a few times. A read error is possible here, since a much larger clone lies one base away. The chain links TRBV6-1 to TRBJ1-6; D not resolved. V was cut by 6 bases and J by 0 bases, with 12 bases left in between. There are 16 residues in the CDR3. The V gene's germline CDR1 is MNHNS and CDR2 SASEGT. In DNA, the CDR3 is TGTGCCAGCAGACTTTACGAGAGCTCCTATAATTCACCCCTCCACTTT. It translates to CASRLYESSYNSPLHF.

In its sample, this clonotype was seen many times. The chain joins TRBV3-1 to TRBJ2-7; D not resolved. This CDR3 has 14 residues. V was shortened by 2 bases and J by 2 bases, with 10 bases between the two germline ends. CDR1 and CDR2 (germline): LGHDT, YNNKEL (reference sequence). For the CDR3, the DNA is TGTGCCAGCAGCCAACCCCAAGTTCCCTACGAGCAGTACTTC. Its translation is CASSQPQVPYEQYF.

V usage is TRBV24-1 and J usage is TRBJ2-5, with D perhaps assigned TRBD1 or TRBD2 (6 bases each). From germline, CDR1 is KGHDR and CDR2 SFDVKD. Trimming left V 7 bases short and J 7 bases short, with 18 bases between. The CDR3 consists of 14 residues. The CDR3 region is CATSDNRGPGTQYF. CDR3 sequence (DNA): TGTGCCACCAGCGATAACCGGGGGCCGGGGACCCAGTACTTC.

Ten or more counts support this clonotype. This chain uses TRBV6-2 or TRBV6-3 with TRBJ2-7, with 12 bases that match TRBD2. After removal of 5 bases from V and 4 bases from J, the junction contained 9 bases not matched to a gene. CDR1 MNHEY and CDR2 SVGEGT come from the germline V gene. The CDR3 contains 16 residues. The CDR3 is CASSQRLAGDGYEQYF. CDR3 sequence (DNA): TGTGCCAGCAGTCAGAGACTAGCGGGAGATGGTTACGAGCAGTACTTC.

There are a few counts of this clonotype. V usage is TRBV2 and J usage is TRBJ1-2; D may be TRBD1 (6 bases). The CDR3 contains 13 residues. The germline CDR1 and CDR2 sequences are SNHLY and FYNNEI. Between the trimmed V and J ends, which lost 5 bases and 6 bases, there was a span of 13 bases. CDR3: CASSPDRQNGYTF. In nucleotides, the CDR3 is TGTGCCAGCAGTCCCGACAGGCAAAATGGCTACACCTTC.

The table lists this clonotype with many counts. This chain connects TRBV4-1 to TRBJ2-5; D is possibly TRBD2 (5 bases). This CDR3 comprises 16 residues. Germline-derived CDR1 and CDR2 are MGHRA and YSYEKL. The V gene lost 4 bases and the J gene lost 2 bases, with 17 bases spanning the gap. In nucleotides, the CDR3 is TGCGCCAGCAGCCCCCAGTCCGCCCGGGGACAAGAGACCCAGTACTTC. Its protein product is CASSPQSARGQETQYF.

In the case of this clonotype: One junction end disagrees with the germline gene, perhaps due to a read error. The V gene is TRBV7-9, the J gene TRBJ2-4; a weak D match, TRBD2 (6 bases). The CDR3 totals 13 residues. Germline CDR1 and CDR2: SEHNR and FQNEAQ (reference sequence). The CDR3 region is CVSSRREGNIQYF. The CDR3, as DNA: TGTGTCAGCAGCCGGAGGGAAGGGAACATTCAGTACTTC.

This clonotype was observed at least ten times. CDR3 amino acids: CASSLNGGQQIYGYTF. The CDR3 nucleotides are TGCGCCAGCAGCTTGAATGGCGGACAGCAGATATATGGCTACACCTTC. The rearrangement joins TRBV5-1 to TRBJ1-2; weak D call: TRBD1 (6 bases). The germline CDR1 and CDR2 sequences are SGHRS and YFSETQ. The CDR3 loop spans 16 amino acids. Trimming took 1 base from V and 5 from J, leaving 18 bases between them.

This clonotype appeared many times. The CDR3 is CASSRQREDEGTQYF. The CDR3 bases are TGTGCCAGCAGCCGTCAGCGGGAGGACGAGGGGACGCAGTATTTT. The V call is TRBV6-5, the J call TRBJ2-3, with 9 bases that match TRBD2. V lost 6 bases to trimming and J lost 9 bases; unmatched junction nucleotides: 13. Germline V gene sequence: CDR1 MNHEY, CDR2 SVGAGI. CDR3 length equals 15 residues.

In this sample, this clonotype turned up many times. CDR3 amino acids: CASSLVAVETQYF. In nucleotides, the CDR3 is TGTGCCAGCAGCTTAGTAGCGGTGGAGACCCAGTACTTC. This chain connects TRBV5-6 to TRBJ2-5; D might be TRBD2 (6 bases). Trimming removed 2 bases at V and 5 bases at J, with 10 bases between. Germline values: CDR1 SGHDT, CDR2 YYEEEE. The CDR3 sequence is 13 residues long.

This clonotype was picked up many times. The V call is TRBV12-3 or TRBV12-4, the J call TRBJ1-2, with 11 bases lining up with TRBD1. This CDR3 spans 15 amino acids. With 6 bases clipped from V and 3 bases from J, the junction kept 6 bases outside the gene matches. CDR3 sequence: CASRDRGRPDYGYTF. CDR3 DNA sequence: TGTGCCAGCAGGGACAGGGGGCGCCCGGACTATGGCTACACCTTC.

The DNA of the CDR3 is TGCAGTGCTAGAGATTACGGACAGGGGGATTCACCCCTCCACTTT. Translating it yields CSARDYGQGDSPLHF. The chain is built from TRBV20-1 and TRBJ1-6, with TRBD1 matching 10 bases. The CDR3 spans 15 residues. V lost 0 bases and J lost 8; bases outside the gene matches: 4. CDR1 is DFQATT and CDR2 is SNEGSKA in the germline V gene (reference sequence).

The chain is built from TRBV24-1 and TRBJ1-5; no definite D call. Germline CDR1 and CDR2: KGHDR and SFDVKD. V lost 3 bases, J lost 0 bases, and 5 bases lay in between. This CDR3 has 14 residues. The CDR3 spells CATSDPSSNQPQHF. CDR3 DNA: TGTGCCACCAGTGATCCCAGTAGCAATCAGCCCCAGCATTTT.

On this clonotype: A single base separates this from a much larger clone, so it may be a read error. V usage is TRBV12-1 and J usage is TRBJ2-7; the table gives TRBD1 as D, unverified against the DNA. TRBV12-1 is a known pseudogene. The CDR3 loop spans 15 amino acids. The CDR3: CASIAYRDRTYEQYF. The CDR3 DNA reads TGTGCCAGCATCGCCTACCGGGACAGAACCTACGAGCAGTACTTC.

About this clonotype itself: One end of the junction is discordant with germline, which a read error may explain. The genes are TRBV19 and TRBJ2-7; 8 bases match TRBD1. Germline values: CDR1 LNHDA, CDR2 SQIVND (reference sequence). CDR3 size: 16 residues. The CDR3, as DNA: TGTGCCAGTAGGAAATCTGCCCGTGGACAGGGACCCGAGCAGCACTTC. Translation: CASRKSARGQGPEQHF.

Ten or more counts support this clonotype. The chain carries TRBV7-3 and TRBJ2-1; 7 nucleotides match TRBD2. This CDR3 comprises 15 residues. V shed 6 bases, J shed 5 bases, and the junction held 10 bases outside the gene matches. The germline V gene has CDR1 SGHTA and CDR2 FQGTGA. The CDR3 protein is CASSYLGLADNEQFF. In DNA, the CDR3 is TGTGCCAGCAGTTACCTTGGGCTAGCGGACAATGAGCAGTTCTTC.

The chain's CDR3 is CASSFPGTGGYDEQYF. The CDR3 DNA reads TGTGCCAGTAGTTTCCCCGGGACAGGGGGATATGATGAGCAGTATTTT. The V call is TRBV19, the J call TRBJ2-3, with 11 nucleotides matching TRBD1. V lost 5 bases, J lost 11 bases, and 15 bases stayed unmatched. CDR1 and CDR2 from the germline V gene are LNHDA and SQIVND (reference sequence). This CDR3 contains 16 residues.

Concerning this clonotype: With a much larger clone just one base away, this may be a read error. CDR3 in DNA: TGTGCCAGCAGTCCGACGACAGCGTCGAACATTCAGTACTTC. Translated, it gives CASSPTTASNIQYF. The chain recombines TRBV5-6 with TRBJ2-4, with TRBD1 as a possible D gene (5 bases). The CDR3 has 14 residues. Germline V gene sequence: CDR1 SGHDT, CDR2 YYEEEE. Trimming left V 5 bases short and J 7 bases short, with 16 bases between.

The rearrangement joins TRBV20-1 to TRBJ1-2, with 7 positions matching TRBD1. CDR1 and CDR2 from the germline V gene are DFQATT and SNEGSKA (reference sequence). The V gene end was trimmed by 1 base and the J gene end by 5 bases; junction bases not matched to a gene: 4. The CDR3 is 13 amino acids. CDR3 loop: CSARGGQPYGYTF. The CDR3 DNA is TGCAGTGCTAGAGGGGGACAGCCATATGGCTACACCTTC.

This clonotype was recorded at least ten times. The CDR3: CATSGLGDEQFF. CDR3 coding DNA: TGTGCCACCAGTGGCCTAGGGGATGAGCAGTTCTTC. The V gene is TRBV24-1, the J gene TRBJ2-1; D possibly corresponds to TRBD1 (5 bases). Per the germline V gene, CDR1 is KGHDR and CDR2 is SFDVKD. V was cut by 5 bases and J by 8 bases, with 9 bases left in between. The length of the CDR3 is 12 residues.

This clonotype was recorded at least ten times. The rearrangement joins TRBV5-1 to TRBJ2-5; the match to TRBD1 covers 7 bases. Germline V lookup: CDR1 SGHRS, CDR2 YFSETQ. The CDR3 runs to 15 residues. V was pared by 4 bases and J by 5 bases, with 11 bases of the junction left unmatched. For the CDR3, the DNA is TGCGCCAGCAGCCAAACGGACAGGCGCCCCGAGACCCAGTACTTC. Its protein is CASSQTDRRPETQYF.

This clonotype was counted ten times or more. The chain is built from TRBV7-3 and TRBJ2-1; 16 nucleotides line up with TRBD2. Germline values: CDR1 SGHTA, CDR2 FQGTGA. J lost 9 bases, V lost 4 bases, and 9 bases had no gene match. The length of the CDR3 is 17 residues. The CDR3 nucleotides read TGTGCCAGCAGCTCCTTAGGCGGGACTAGCGGGAGGGGTGAGCAGTTCTTC. It encodes CASSSLGGTSGRGEQFF.

This clonotype was observed many times. The chain recombines TRBV5-1 with TRBJ2-5; tentative D call: TRBD1 (6 bases). Trimming removed 0 bases from V and 8 bases from J, with 14 bases in between. The CDR3 sequence is 14 residues long. Germline CDR1 reads SGHRS; CDR2 reads YFSETQ. CDR3 DNA sequence: TGCGCCAGCAGCTTGGACAGGGTCGGAGACACCCAGTACTTC. The encoded protein is CASSLDRVGDTQYF.

This clonotype showed up many times. The rearrangement uses TRBV3-1 and TRBJ2-7; 7 bases line up with TRBD2. The CDR3 spans 16 residues. CDR1 and CDR2 (germline): LGHDT, YNNKEL (reference sequence). The V and J ends lost 1 base and 2 bases, in that order; junction bases with no gene match: 8. As DNA, the CDR3 is TGTGCCAGCAGCCAAGGATACCGACTAGCCACCTACGAGCAGTACTTC. It is translated as CASSQGYRLATYEQYF.

This clonotype showed up just once. The V and J genes are TRBV4-1 and TRBJ1-3; D is possibly TRBD1 (5 bases). V lost 8 bases and J 0 bases, leaving 20 bases between the germline ends. This CDR3 is 17 amino acids long. In germline, CDR1 is MGHRA, CDR2 YSYEKL. The CDR3: CASGTREKGYSGNTIYF. The CDR3 nucleotides are TGCGCCAGCGGGACCAGGGAAAAGGGGTACTCTGGAAACACCATATATTTT.

This clonotype was seen repeatedly, ten times or more. This CDR3 is CASSSGGGSTDTQYF. Here the CDR3 DNA reads TGTGCCAGCAGCTCGGGGGGGGGGAGCACAGATACGCAGTATTTT. The chain links TRBV7-3 to TRBJ2-3, with 8 bases fitting TRBD2. Trimming took 4 bases from V and 0 from J; bases not matched to a gene: 3. This CDR3 has 15 residues. The V gene's germline CDR1 is SGHTA and CDR2 FQGTGA.